Presented here are 26 T cell receptor beta chains from one specimen sequenced in a study of shared clonotypes between healthy human individuals (TCRdb year 2020). Libraries were prepared through the immunoSEQ multiplex PCR assay. TCRdb took this table from immuneACCESS and kept in-frame rearrangements with V and J called. Such tables lack part of the clones; where checked against another copy, unresolved V genes explain under half of the gap, and the rest is unexplained. The sample profile shows about 1.1 million clones; 75% to 80% of them were found once. The ten largest account for roughly 0.65% of the sample. Input material: memory CD4+ T cells from PBMCs. In the paper's terms, the cell subset or site label means: CD45RA-negative fraction. The receptors shown here come from a man in his late teens or twenties in good health. Some clones in this sample may be carry-over from other donors' samples.

The V gene is TRBV29-1, the J gene TRBJ2-3; TRBD1 aligns across 9 bases. V was pared by 1 base and J by 2 bases, with 1 base of the junction left unmatched. From germline, CDR1 is SQVTM and CDR2 ANQGSEA. CDR3 length: 14 amino acids. The CDR3 DNA reads as TGCAGCGTTGAAGGGGACAGGGACACAGATACGCAGTATTTT. Protein product: CSVEGDRDTDTQYF.

V gene TRBV6-5 combines with J gene TRBJ2-7; D perhaps matches TRBD2 (5 bases). Germline assignment: CDR1 MNHEY and CDR2 SVGAGI. Trimming took 6 bases from V and 5 from J, leaving 17 bases between them. CDR3 length: 14 residues. CDR3 amino acids: CASSPAGLDHEQYF. CDR3 DNA sequence: TGTGCCAGCAGCCCCGCGGGTCTCGACCACGAGCAGTACTTC.

The chain combines TRBV7-2 with TRBJ2-5; the match to TRBD2 covers 7 bases. Losses at the gene ends were 2 bases for V and 2 bases for J; bases not matched to a gene: 5. CDR3 length equals 15 residues. Germline V gives CDR1 SGHTA, CDR2 FQGNSA. The DNA for the CDR3 is TGTGCCAGCAGCTTATTTCGGGGGGAACAAGAGACCCAGTACTTC. Its protein product is CASSLFRGEQETQYF.

The J gene is TRBJ2-7, the V gene TRBV4-1, with 8 bases identical to TRBD1. Germline lookup yields CDR1 MGHRA and CDR2 YSYEKL. V lost 3 bases to trimming and J lost 0 bases; unmatched junction nucleotides: 4. The CDR3 is 15 amino acids. This chain's CDR3 is CASSQGGQVSYEQYF. CDR3 sequence (DNA): TGCGCCAGCAGCCAGGGGGGACAGGTCTCCTACGAGCAGTACTTC.

This clone has only a few counts. V gene TRBV18 combines with J gene TRBJ1-2; the match to TRBD1 covers 8 bases. The CDR3 loop spans 14 amino acids. Per the germline V gene, CDR1 is KGHSH and CDR2 is LQKENI. V dropped 5 bases and J dropped 4; count of bases not matched to a gene: 6. The CDR3 is CASSAGQGSYGYTF. The CDR3 bases are TGTGCCAGCTCAGCAGGACAGGGCAGCTATGGCTACACCTTC.

V usage is TRBV5-1 and J usage is TRBJ2-1, with D possibly called TRBD1 or TRBD2 (5 bases each). Trimming cost V 4 bases and J 8 bases, with 22 bases left between them. From germline, CDR1 is SGHRS and CDR2 YFSETQ. The CDR3 has 16 amino acids. The CDR3 nucleotides are TGCGCCAGCAGCGCGGACTGGGGCGAGAGCGTGGATGAGCAGTTCTTC. Translation gives CASSADWGESVDEQFF. Variable domain in full (rest from reference TRBV5-1 and TRBJ2-1): KAGVTQTPRYLIKTRGQQVTLSCSPISGHRSVSWYQQTPGQGLQFLFEYFSETQRNKGNFPGRFSGRQFSNSRSEMNVSTLELGDSALYLCASSADWGESVDEQFFGPGTRLTVL.

The gene calls are TRBV2 and TRBJ1-1, with no clear D. Trimming took 0 bases from V and 5 from J, leaving 10 bases between them. Per germline, CDR1 SNHLY and CDR2 FYNNEI. The CDR3 loop spans 14 amino acids. CDR3 amino acids: CASSEAMGLTEAFF. DNA for the CDR3: TGTGCCAGCAGTGAAGCCATGGGTTTGACTGAAGCTTTCTTT.

The chain employs TRBV18 and TRBJ2-7, with D hard to call. CDR3 size: 14 residues. Trimming pared 4 bases from V and 4 bases from J, leaving 14 bases between. Germline V gives CDR1 KGHSH, CDR2 LQKENI. The CDR3 DNA follows: TGTGCCAGCTCACGGGCAGGCGCCGGGTACGAGCAGTACTTC. Protein sequence: CASSRAGAGYEQYF.

The chain uses TRBV11-3 and TRBJ2-3; either TRBD1 or TRBD2 may fit D (5 bases each). This CDR3 region has 15 residues. Germline V gene sequence: CDR1 SGHNT, CDR2 YENEEA. The V and J ends lost 0 bases and 6 bases respectively, with 13 bases between them. The CDR3 DNA reads as TGTGCCAGCAGCTTAGAAGGCCAGGGACGGGATACGCAGTATTTT. It codes for CASSLEGQGRDTQYF. Complete variable domain (other parts from reference TRBV11-3 and TRBJ2-3): EAGVVQSPRYKIIEKKQPVAFWCNPISGHNTLYWYLQNLGQGPELLIRYENEEAVDDSQLPKDRFSAERLKGVDSTLKIQPAELGDSAVYLCASSLEGQGRDTQYFGPGTRLTVL.

The chain joins TRBV6-6 to TRBJ2-5; no firm D call. This CDR3 has 14 amino acids. The V and J ends lost 0 bases and 4 bases respectively, with 9 bases between them. Germline V gene lookup returns CDR1 MNHNY and CDR2 SVGAGI (reference sequence). The CDR3 sequence is CASSYSRHSETQYF. As DNA, the CDR3 is TGTGCCAGCAGTTACTCGAGGCACTCAGAGACCCAGTACTTC.

The chain employs TRBV5-1 and TRBJ2-1; possible D gene TRBD1, 5 bases. The germline V gene has CDR1 SGHRS and CDR2 YFSETQ. Trimming removed 5 bases at V and 6 bases at J, with 18 bases between. The CDR3 consists of 15 residues. Here the CDR3 reads CASSFESSRGNEQFF. The CDR3 DNA sequence: TGCGCCAGCAGTTTCGAATCTAGTAGGGGCAATGAGCAGTTCTTC.

This chain uses TRBV19 with TRBJ1-3; a weak D match, TRBD1 (6 bases). Germline V lookup: CDR1 LNHDA, CDR2 SQIVND (reference sequence). This CDR3 has 14 residues. The V and J ends lost 6 bases and 2 bases respectively, with 11 bases between them. The DNA for the CDR3 is TGTGCCAGTAGCTTGGGACAAACTGGAAACACCATATATTTT. Protein: CASSLGQTGNTIYF.

This chain links TRBV20-1 with TRBJ2-3; D remains ambiguous. Germline assignment: CDR1 DFQATT and CDR2 SNEGSKA (reference sequence). The CDR3 is 11 amino acids. The CDR3: CRPAQIDTQYF. The CDR3 bases are TGCAGACCGGCCCAAATAGATACGCAGTATTTT.

This clone was observed a few times. V gene TRBV2 combines with J gene TRBJ1-5; D gene ambiguous. V shed 6 bases and J shed 6 bases, with 15 bases lying between them. CDR3 size: 14 residues. Germline V CDR1 and CDR2: SNHLY, FYNNEI. CDR3 nucleotide sequence: TGTGCCAGCAGAGCGGACGGGATCTTTCAGCCCCAGCATTTT. This codes for CASRADGIFQPQHF.

This chain connects TRBV11-3 to TRBJ2-1; 11 bases agree with TRBD2. CDR3 size: 17 residues. Unmatched junction bases numbered 8, after V lost 0 bases and J lost 7 bases. CDR1 and CDR2 (germline): SGHNT, YENEEA. The CDR3, as DNA: TGTGCCAGCAGCTTAGATTTCCTAGCGGGGGGAGGGAATGAGCAGTTCTTC. It is translated as CASSLDFLAGGGNEQFF.

The rearrangement uses TRBV11-2 and TRBJ2-7; D gene uncertain. The CDR3 covers 14 residues. Germline-derived CDR1 and CDR2 are SGHAT and FQNNGV. Trimming stripped 4 bases from V and 6 bases from J, with 16 bases between. The CDR3 DNA reads TGTGCCAGCAGCTCACTTCCTCGGACGGGCGAGCAGTACTTC. This encodes CASSSLPRTGEQYF. The full variable domain, completed using reference TRBV11-2 and TRBJ2-7, is EAGVAQSPRYKIIEKRQSVAFWCNPISGHATLYWYQQILGQGPKLLIQFQNNGVVDDSQLPKDRFSAERLKGVDSTLKIQPAKLEDSAVYLCASSSLPRTGEQYFGPGTRLTVT.

CDR3 DNA: TGTGCCTGGAGACACCGACTAGCGGGAGAGTCCGGGGACGGGGAGCTGTTTTTT. It codes for CAWRHRLAGESGDGELFF. The gene calls are TRBV30 and TRBJ2-2, with 12 nucleotides matching TRBD2. From germline, CDR1 is GTSNPN and CDR2 SVGIG (reference sequence). The CDR3 length is 18 residues. With 3 bases clipped from V and 7 bases from J, the junction kept 15 bases outside the gene matches.

This chain links TRBV4-1 with TRBJ2-5; 13 bases map to TRBD2. Germline CDR1 is MGHRA and CDR2 is YSYEKL. Trimming cost V 5 bases and J 10 bases; bases outside gene matches: 10. The CDR3 is 15 residues long. The CDR3 loop is CASSLGLAGAGGQYF. DNA for the CDR3: TGCGCCAGCAGCTTAGGACTAGCGGGAGCGGGTGGCCAGTACTTC.

The chain recombines TRBV5-4 with TRBJ1-2; D might be TRBD1 (5 bases). CDR1 and CDR2 (germline): SGHNT, YYREEE (reference sequence). The CDR3 runs 13 residues. V dropped 1 base and J dropped 5 bases, with 9 bases sitting between them. The CDR3 loop is CASSLYGGYGYTF. The DNA of the CDR3 is TGTGCCAGCAGCTTGTACGGGGGGTATGGCTACACCTTC.

The J gene is TRBJ1-6, the V gene TRBV30; 9 bases are a match to TRBD1. Trimming took 5 bases from V and 8 from J; bases not matched to a gene: 10. There are 15 residues in the CDR3. Looked up from germline, CDR1 is GTSNPN and CDR2 is SVGIG (reference sequence). CDR3 region: CAWEDRGGADSPLHF. In DNA, the CDR3 is TGTGCCTGGGAGGACAGGGGAGGAGCGGATTCACCCCTCCACTTT.

The rearrangement joins TRBV29-1 to TRBJ2-1, with D perhaps matching TRBD2 (6 bases). The CDR3 runs to 16 residues. Deletions cut 1 base from V and 12 bases from J, with 25 bases between. Germline V gene lookup returns CDR1 SQVTM and CDR2 ANQGSEA. The DNA for the CDR3 is TGCAGCGTTGAAGCGGGGGAGGACTTTCTTCACAGCCGGCAGTTCTTC. It yields the protein CSVEAGEDFLHSRQFF.

Details on this clone: The germline gene is not matched at one end of the junction; a read error may be the cause. The sample carries other DNA sequences with the same CDR3. The chain uses TRBV30 and TRBJ2-4; D not resolved. CDR3 length: 14 amino acids. The germline V gene encodes CDR1 GTSNPN and CDR2 SVGIG (reference sequence). The CDR3 reads CAWSSRGRENIQYF. The CDR3 DNA sequence: TGCGCCTGGAGTTCACGCGGACGGGAAAACATTCAGTACTTC.

J is TRBJ2-5 and V is TRBV4-2, with 10 bases lining up with TRBD2. V shed 0 bases and J 5 bases; nucleotides not matched to a gene: 6. The CDR3 runs to 16 residues. Germline CDR1 LGHNA, CDR2 YNFKEQ. The CDR3 coding sequence is TGTGCCAGCAGCCAAGACTTCTCTAGCGGGAGTGAGACCCAGTACTTC. Its translation: CASSQDFSSGSETQYF.

The chain recombines TRBV7-2 with TRBJ2-2, with 9 bases matching TRBD1. CDR1 is SGHTA and CDR2 is FQGNSA in the germline V gene. The CDR3 runs to 14 residues. V shed 5 bases and J 7 bases; nucleotides not matched to a gene: 5. The CDR3 loop is CASSTRQGVGELFF. CDR3 bases: TGTGCCAGCAGCACCCGACAGGGGGTCGGGGAGCTGTTTTTT.

Note on this clone: The sample contains more than one DNA sequence encoding this CDR3. The genes are TRBV6-1 and TRBJ1-2, with D possibly matching TRBD1 (5 bases). The CDR3 is made up of 13 amino acids. The V gene's germline CDR1 is MNHNS and CDR2 SASEGT. V gave up 5 bases and J gave up 2 bases, with 9 bases separating them. The CDR3 region is CASSPGANYGYTF. The CDR3 DNA reads TGTGCCAGCAGTCCCGGGGCGAACTATGGCTACACCTTC.

With respect to this clone: Within the sample, other DNA sequences also encode this same CDR3. CDR3 DNA: TGTGCCAGCAGTTACGGGGAGACCCAGTACTTC. It translates to CASSYGETQYF. The chain combines TRBV6-5 with TRBJ2-5; D is undetermined. Germline lookup yields CDR1 MNHEY and CDR2 SVGAGI. This CDR3 has 11 residues. The germline V and J ends were trimmed by 2 bases and 5 bases, with 3 bases remaining between them.